The sample holds many counts of the clone carrying this T cell receptor beta chain. The antigen remains undetermined. The sample comes from a study of T cells in Graves' hyperthyroidism and ophthalmopathy. Study-level results: A model using 13 V-J features told ophthalmopathy apart from stable hyperthyroidism.

TCR beta CDR3 regions were amplified from RNA. RT-PCR in the first round (using the HTBI primer set) targeted the TCR CDR3. MiXCR, run by TCRdb on the multiplex PCR reads, gives a single entry per CDR3 protein. The sample shows 500,000 to 650,000 distinct CDR3 sequences, 20% of them seen only once. The V and J ends lost 3 bases and 2 bases respectively, with 10 bases between them. The CDR3 runs to 14 residues. The study excluded patients with uncontrolled infection, other autoimmune disease, pregnancy or lactation. The chain links TRBV12-3 or TRBV12-4 to TRBJ1-1; D gene uncertain. The sequencing input was blood. This sequence was found in a man aged 35-49 years with Graves' ophthalmopathy. CDR3 nucleotide sequence: TGTGCCAGCAGTTTCGGTAAGAGAAACACTGAAGCTTTCTTT. Translated: CASSFGKRNTEAFF.